This T cell receptor beta chain was documented in a study of cytomegalovirus exposure and HLA in healthy donors. Study-level findings and limits: Common viral pathogens seemed, in a later analysis, to connect with several of the most significant clusters. Presence/absence analyses took donor sequencing depth as roughly uniform. In a later analysis, V- and J-gene trimming of beta chains associated with a DCLRE1C missense variant, replicated independently. The authors considered a cluster of highly shared sequence variants likely to be a sequencing artifact.

Of note for this clone: Antigen: not known.

13 Jbeta primers and 60 Vbeta primers were used for the PCR. The data were produced by immunoSEQ multiplex PCR, yet TCRdb's version contains in-frame clones alone and is incomplete. The repertoire consists of about 93,000 clones, with around 77% occurring once and the leading ten covering under 0.75%. Germline V CDR1 and CDR2: LGHNA, YSLEER. V lost 4 bases and J lost 1, with 13 bases in between. The CDR3 spans 15 residues. The TCR sequence derives from a man aged 30-40 years in good health and CMV-seronegative. The V call is TRBV4-3, the J call TRBJ2-5, with TRBD2 as a possible D gene (6 bases). Material for sequencing was PBMCs. CDR3 region: CASSRMGSGQETQYF. CDR3 DNA sequence: TGCGCCAGCAGCCGCATGGGTAGCGGCCAAGAGACCCAGTACTTC.